The 21 T cell receptor beta chains listed next were all sequenced from one sample in a study of blood T cell repertoires in COVID-19. The method was immunoSEQ multiplex PCR; TCRdb's version includes in-frame clones alone and lacks a portion of them. The sample consists of approximately 470,000 clones, 75% to 90% of them appearing once. The sequenced sample consisted of PBMCs or T cells enriched from blood (not recorded which). Receptors were obtained from a woman aged 18-29 years who had recovered from COVID-19.

This clone came up once. This chain joins TRBV28 and TRBJ2-1; 7 nucleotides align to TRBD1. Germline CDR1 is MDHEN and CDR2 is SYDVKM. The length of the CDR3 is 13 residues. V lost 6 bases to trimming and J lost 6 bases; unmatched junction nucleotides: 5. The CDR3 loop is CASSSTGVNEQFF. The CDR3, as DNA: TGTGCCAGCAGCTCCACAGGGGTCAATGAGCAGTTCTTC. The complete variable domain, with remaining parts taken from reference TRBV28 and TRBJ2-1, reads DVKVTQSSRYLVKRTGEKVFLECVQDMDHENMFWYRQDPGLGLRLIYFSYDVKMKEKGDIPEGYSVSREKKERFSLILESASTNQTSMYLCASSSTGVNEQFFGPGTRLTVL.

Only one count was recorded for this clone. The chain is built from TRBV5-1 and TRBJ2-3, with D maybe TRBD2 (5 bases). Trimming pared 0 bases from V and 6 bases from J, leaving 14 bases between. This CDR3 is built from 15 residues. Germline values: CDR1 SGHRS, CDR2 YFSETQ. CDR3 sequence (DNA): TGCGCCAGCAGCTTGGGACTAATAGGTTCGGATACGCAGTATTTT. Protein sequence: CASSLGLIGSDTQYF.

The chain is built from TRBV19 and TRBJ1-1; tentatively, D is TRBD1 (6 bases). The ends were cut back, 6 bases at V and 4 bases at J, with 12 bases in the middle. Per the germline V gene, CDR1 is LNHDA and CDR2 is SQIVND (reference sequence). This CDR3 has 13 amino acids. This chain's CDR3 is CASRGGASTEAFF. CDR3 nucleotides: TGTGCCAGTAGAGGGGGGGCCAGCACTGAAGCTTTCTTT. Combining the CDR3 with reference TRBV19 and TRBJ1-1 gives the whole variable domain DGGITQSPKYLFRKEGQNVTLSCEQNLNHDAMYWYRQDPGQGLRLIYYSQIVNDFQKGDIAEGYSVSREKKESFPLTVTSAQKNPTAFYLCASRGGASTEAFFGQGTRLTVV.

The chain joins TRBV27 to TRBJ2-5, with TRBD2 matching 10 bases. J lost 4 bases, V lost 5 bases, and 7 bases had no gene match. The CDR3 extends over 15 amino acids. Germline V CDR1 and CDR2: MNHEY, SMNVEV (reference sequence). CDR3 bases: TGTGCCAGCAGTCCCCAACTAGCGGGGATAGAGACCCAGTACTTC. Its protein product is CASSPQLAGIETQYF.

The rearrangement links TRBV7-9 to TRBJ1-4, with TRBD1 identical over 9 bases. The CDR3 runs to 15 residues. CDR1 and CDR2 from the germline V gene are SEHNR and FQNEAQ (reference sequence). V lost 3 bases, J lost 8 bases, and 7 bases stayed unmatched. This chain's CDR3 is CASSFSRTGDEKLFF. The DNA for the CDR3 is TGTGCCAGCAGCTTTAGCCGGACAGGGGACGAAAAACTGTTTTTT.

The V call is TRBV10-3, the J call TRBJ2-1; D is uncertain. V was shortened by 0 bases and J by 2 bases, with 11 bases between the two germline ends. CDR1 ENHRY and CDR2 SYGVKD come from the germline V gene. The CDR3 extends over 16 amino acids. The CDR3: CAISESLAAAYNEQFF. The CDR3 nucleotides are TGTGCCATCAGTGAGTCGTTGGCGGCAGCCTACAATGAGCAGTTCTTC.

The rearrangement uses TRBV5-1 and TRBJ2-5, with D perhaps matching TRBD1 (6 bases). The CDR3 sequence is 13 residues long. V gave up 7 bases and J gave up 2 bases, with 12 bases separating them. Per germline, CDR1 SGHRS and CDR2 YFSETQ. The CDR3 DNA reads as TGCGCCAGCCGCCGGACAGCTCAAGAGACCCAGTACTTC. Protein product: CASRRTAQETQYF. The variable domain in full, with the rest retrieved from reference TRBV5-1 and TRBJ2-5, is KAGVTQTPRYLIKTRGQQVTLSCSPISGHRSVSWYQQTPGQGLQFLFEYFSETQRNKGNFPGRFSGRQFSNSRSEMNVSTLELGDSALYLCASRRTAQETQYFGPGTRLLVL.

The CDR3 region is CASSLWRGEVSEQFF. CDR3 coding DNA: TGTGCCAGCAGCTTATGGCGGGGGGAGGTAAGTGAGCAGTTCTTC. V gene TRBV11-2 combines with J gene TRBJ2-1; 8 nucleotides agree with TRBD2. This CDR3 comprises 15 residues. With 2 bases clipped from V and 9 bases from J, the junction kept 9 bases outside the gene matches. The V gene's germline CDR1 is SGHAT and CDR2 FQNNGV.

The chain couples TRBV6-5 to TRBJ1-2; 8 bases agree with TRBD1. Germline CDR1 reads MNHEY; CDR2 reads SVGAGI. Unmatched junction bases numbered 13, after V lost 8 bases and J lost 8 bases. The CDR3 has 14 amino acids. The CDR3 coding sequence is TGTGCCAGCTCTTCCACAGGGGGTATGGAAGGCTACACCTTC. It is translated as CASSSTGGMEGYTF.

With respect to this clone: The junction differs from germline at one of its ends, possibly a read error. The V and J genes are TRBV11-2 and TRBJ2-7; tentatively, D is TRBD1 or TRBD2 (6 bases each). Germline V lookup: CDR1 SGHAT, CDR2 FQNNGV. This CDR3 is built from 11 residues. CDR3 loop: CASSLEGGQYF. The CDR3, as DNA: TGTGCCAGCAGCCTAGAGGGGGGGCAGTACTTC.

With regard to this clone: This sample also contains other DNA sequences that code for the same CDR3. The chain carries TRBV30 and TRBJ1-6; possible D gene TRBD1, 6 bases. V was trimmed by 2 bases and J by 7 bases, leaving 12 bases between them. The CDR3 consists of 14 residues. Germline lookup yields CDR1 GTSNPN and CDR2 SVGIG (reference sequence). The CDR3 loop is CAWSSGQTNSPLHF. The CDR3 DNA reads as TGTGCCTGGAGTTCCGGACAGACGAATTCACCCCTCCACTTT. The full variable domain, its missing parts supplied by reference TRBV30 and TRBJ1-6, is SQTIHQWPATLVQPVGSPLSLECTVEGTSNPNLYWYRQAAGRGLQLLFYSVGIGQISSEVPQNLSASRPQDRQFILSSKKLLLSDSGFYLCAWSSGQTNSPLHFGNGTRLTVT.

This clone was counted only a few times. The J gene is TRBJ1-2, the V gene TRBV29-1; D is uncertain. Germline loops: CDR1 SQVTM, CDR2 ANQGSEA. This CDR3 spans 14 amino acids. Trimming removed 6 bases at V and 8 bases at J, with 22 bases between. The DNA of the CDR3 is TGCAGCGTCCTGGGCGGGGAGGTATCGGGGGGCTACACCTTC. Translation: CSVLGGEVSGGYTF.

The chain joins TRBV5-1 to TRBJ2-1; 10 nucleotides line up with TRBD2. The junction had 7 bases not matched to a gene; V was cut back by 4 bases and J by 6 bases. CDR3 length: 15 amino acids. The germline V gene has CDR1 SGHRS and CDR2 YFSETQ. CDR3 nucleotide sequence: TGCGCCAGCAGCCCGGGACTAGCGATCTTCAATGAGCAGTTCTTC. This sequence encodes CASSPGLAIFNEQFF. Full variable domain (rest looked up from reference TRBV5-1 and TRBJ2-1): KAGVTQTPRYLIKTRGQQVTLSCSPISGHRSVSWYQQTPGQGLQFLFEYFSETQRNKGNFPGRFSGRQFSNSRSEMNVSTLELGDSALYLCASSPGLAIFNEQFFGPGTRLTVL.

The chain recombines TRBV30 with TRBJ2-1; 7 bases are a match to TRBD1. Germline lookup yields CDR1 GTSNPN and CDR2 SVGIG (reference sequence). The V and J ends lost 4 bases and 4 bases, in that order; junction bases with no gene match: 7. The CDR3 spans 14 residues. The CDR3 DNA follows: TGTGCCTGGACACGGGACAGAACTTACAATGAGCAGTTCTTC. The encoded protein is CAWTRDRTYNEQFF.

The V call is TRBV13, the J call TRBJ1-1; tentatively, D is TRBD1 (6 bases). From germline, CDR1 is PRHDT and CDR2 FYEKMQ (reference sequence). The CDR3 is 14 amino acids. Trimming cost V 2 bases and J 11 bases, with 18 bases left between them. CDR3 in amino acids: CASSLPTEQGTAFF. CDR3 sequence (DNA): TGTGCCAGCAGCTTACCGACAGAACAGGGTACGGCTTTCTTT.

This clone was seen more than once but under ten times. The chain recombines TRBV30 with TRBJ1-4; D is unclear. The germline V and J ends were trimmed by 0 bases and 0 bases, with 11 bases remaining between them. Germline V gene data show CDR1 as GTSNPN and CDR2 as SVGIG (reference sequence). The CDR3 has 16 residues. CDR3 amino acids: CAWSVKGDPTNEKLFF. In DNA form, the CDR3 reads TGTGCCTGGAGTGTAAAGGGAGATCCAACTAATGAAAAACTGTTTTTT.

V and J are TRBV3-1 (or the pseudogene TRBV3-2) and TRBJ2-5; perhaps TRBD2 as D (6 bases). The CDR3 spans 16 residues. Germline assignment: CDR1 LGHDT and CDR2 YNNKEL (reference sequence). Trimming removed 5 bases from V and 3 bases from J, with 19 bases in between. CDR3 sequence: CASSSPAVAVEETQYF. The DNA for the CDR3 is TGTGCCAGCAGCTCCCCCGCGGTAGCGGTCGAAGAGACCCAGTACTTC.

V and J are TRBV2 and TRBJ2-7, with D possibly TRBD2 on 7 matching bases. V was trimmed by 5 bases and J by 3 bases, leaving 20 bases between them. CDR3 size: 16 residues. Germline CDR1 and CDR2: SNHLY and FYNNEI. The CDR3 is CASSWARGGGVYEQYF. CDR3 coding DNA: TGTGCCAGCAGTTGGGCTCGGGGCGGGGGCGTCTACGAGCAGTACTTC.

The CDR3 here is CASSYTDGSKTQYF. DNA for the CDR3: TGTGCCAGCAGTTACACCGACGGGTCGAAGACCCAGTACTTC. The V call is TRBV11-2, the J call TRBJ2-5; D is unresolved. This CDR3 region has 14 residues. Trimming removed 6 bases from V and 6 bases from J, with 17 bases in between. The V gene's germline CDR1 is SGHAT and CDR2 FQNNGV.

The chain couples TRBV18 to TRBJ2-2, with unresolved D. V shed 3 bases and J shed 2 bases, with 7 bases lying between them. Germline loops: CDR1 KGHSH, CDR2 LQKENI. The CDR3 has 14 residues. The CDR3 reads CASSPRTNTGELFF. Written as DNA, the CDR3 is TGTGCCAGCTCACCTCGAACTAACACCGGGGAGCTGTTTTTT. Drawing the rest from reference TRBV18 and TRBJ2-2, the complete variable domain is NAGVMQNPRHLVRRRGQEARLRCSPMKGHSHVYWYRQLPEEGLKFMVYLQKENIIDESGMPKERFSAEFPKEGPSILRIQQVVRGDSAAYFCASSPRTNTGELFFGEGSRLTVL.

The V call is TRBV19, the J call TRBJ1-2, with 7 bases lining up with TRBD1. The CDR3 loop spans 15 amino acids. Trimming at V came to 7 bases and at J to 4 bases, leaving 12 bases not matched to a gene. From germline, CDR1 is LNHDA and CDR2 SQIVND (reference sequence). CDR3: CASTPEGARTYGYTF. The CDR3 DNA reads as TGTGCCAGTACCCCAGAGGGGGCCCGAACCTATGGCTACACCTTC.